The rows below give T cell receptor beta chains drawn from one sample of a study of T cells after yellow fever vaccination. TCRdb re-called the 5' RACE reads with MiXCR, one entry per CDR3 protein. This sample has roughly 260,000 distinct CDR3 sequences, with roughly 13% found just once. The sample here was CD4+ T cells sorted from PBMCs, taken 45 days after the yellow fever booster vaccination. The receptors originated from a young man who received the YFV17D yellow fever vaccine. The CDR3 runs from the conserved cysteine through the conserved F or W. The D gene is left open where the match is weak. Clone size, where shown, is once, few, many, or a class for clones that have expanded.

D gene | J gene | V gene | clone size | CDR3 DNA | CDR3 protein
TRBD2 | TRBJ2-3 | TRBV5-1 | many | TGCGCCAGCAGAATAGCGGGAGTGCGAGATACGCAGTATTTT | CASRIAGVRDTQYF
TRBD2 | TRBJ2-7 | TRBV7-2 | NA | TGTGCCAGCAGCTTCCCCCTAGCGGGAGGCTACGAGCAGTACTTC | CASSFPLAGGYEQYF
NA | TRBJ1-4 | TRBV5-1 | few | TGCGCCAGCAGGAGGTTTTATGGCGCAACTAATGAAAAACTGTTTTTT | CASRRFYGATNEKLFF
TRBD2 | TRBJ2-5 | TRBV6-5 | NA | TGTGCCAGCAGTTTCAGGACTAGCGGGCAAGAGACCCAGTACTTC | CASSFRTSGQETQYF
TRBD2 | TRBJ2-2 | TRBV12-3/TRBV12-4 | few | TGTGCCAGCAGTTTAGGGGGAGGGCCCGGGGAGCTGTTTTTT | CASSLGGGPGELFF
TRBD2 | TRBJ2-1 | TRBV6-8 | many | TGTGCCAGCGGGGCTAGCGGGATTACGGATGAGCAGTTCTTC | CASGASGITDEQFF
NA | TRBJ2-6 | TRBV28 | few | TGTGCCAGCAGTAAACAGGGTTCGGGGGCCAACGTCCTGACTTTC | CASSKQGSGANVLTF
NA | TRBJ2-7 | TRBV6-5 | NA | TGTGCCAGCAGTTACTCGGGCGAGCCGGCCTACGAGCAGTACTTC | CASSYSGEPAYEQYF
NA | TRBJ2-3 | TRBV7-2 | few | TGTGCCAGCAGCCGGGTGGGGTGGGACACAGATACGCAGTATTTT | CASSRVGWDTDTQYF
NA | TRBJ1-5 | TRBV12-3/TRBV12-4 | NA | TGTGCCAGCAGTTTCGGGCGGGCCAATCAGCCCCGGCATTTT | CASSFGRANQPRHF
NA | TRBJ2-7 | TRBV10-3 | few | TGTGCCATCAGTGAGTCGCTAGGCTACGAGCAGTACTTC | CAISESLGYEQYF
TRBD1 | TRBJ2-1 | TRBV10-3 | NA | TGTGCCATCAGCGCAGGACAGGGTGTAAAGAATGAGCAGTTCTTC | CAISAGQGVKNEQFF
NA | TRBJ2-2 | TRBV29-1 | few | TGCAGCGTTGCCAACACCGGGGAGCTGTTTTTT | CSVANTGELFF
NA | TRBJ1-1 | TRBV11-2 | few | TGTGCCAGCAGCCCCTTAACTGAAGCTTTCTTT | CASSPLTEAFF
TRBD1 | TRBJ2-6 | TRBV6-2/TRBV6-3 | NA | TGTGCCACCTCCCAAACAGGGGGCTGGGCCAACGTCCTGACTTTC | CATSQTGGWANVLTF
NA | TRBJ2-1 | TRBV20-1 | NA | TGCAGTGCTAGAGATAGGGGTGAGCAGTTCTTC | CSARDRGEQFF
NA | TRBJ2-1 | TRBV18 | NA | TGTGCCAGCACGGCGCAGGGATCCTACAATGAGCAGTTCTTC | CASTAQGSYNEQFF
TRBD2 | TRBJ2-2 | TRBV7-2 | few | TGTGCCAGCAGAGGACTAGCGGGAGGGGAGCTGTTTTTT | CASRGLAGGELFF
TRBD1 | TRBJ2-1 | TRBV12-3/TRBV12-4 | many | TGTGCCAGCAAACCAACCGTTGGGGGACAGGGGGGCAATGAGCAGTTCTTC | CASKPTVGGQGGNEQFF
NA | TRBJ2-3 | TRBV6-5 | NA | TGTGCCAGCAGTTACCCCGGACTTAGCAGAAACACAGATACGCAGTATTTT | CASSYPGLSRNTDTQYF
NA | TRBJ2-5 | TRBV20-1 | many | TGCAGTGCAAGATGGGGGGACGGCCAGGAGACCCAGTACTTC | CSARWGDGQETQYF
TRBD2 | TRBJ2-2 | TRBV12-3/TRBV12-4 | few | TGTGCCAGCAGTACGGGACTAGCGGGAGGCCGGAAGGCCGGGGAGCTGTTTTTT | CASSTGLAGGRKAGELFF
NA | TRBJ2-3 | TRBV15 | NA | TGTGCCACCAGCAGACTCGGGACCACAGATACGCAGTATTTT | CATSRLGTTDTQYF
TRBD2 | TRBJ2-7 | TRBV11-2 | NA | TGTGCCAGCAGCTCCCTGAAGCTAGCGGGAGGGAGCTCCTACGAGCAGTACTTC | CASSSLKLAGGSSYEQYF
TRBD2 | TRBJ2-3 | TRBV10-3 | few | TGTGCCCAGGCGGGGGGCAGGACAGATACGCAGTATTTT | CAQAGGRTDTQYF
TRBD2 | TRBJ2-5 | TRBV29-1 | few | TGCAGCGCTGCGGGGGAGGAAGAGACCCAGTACTTC | CSAAGEEETQYF